This T cell receptor beta chain was recovered during a study of T cell responses to AZD1222 COVID-19 vaccine. TCRdb keeps only in-frame clones here, not all; method: immunoSEQ multiplex PCR. The sample lists around 140,000 clones, around 92% seen once, with roughly 3.5% in the top ten. The CDR3 totals 14 residues. Looked up from germline, CDR1 is MRHNA and CDR2 is SNTAGT. V was clipped by 4 bases and J by 10 bases, with 17 bases between them. This chain joins TRBV6-4 and TRBJ2-1; the D call may be TRBD1 or TRBD2 (6 bases each). The receptor comes from an adult who received the AZD1222 COVID-19 vaccine. The sequences come from peripheral blood, collected 28 days after the second AZD1222 dose. CDR3 region: CASSGERRGGEQFF. The CDR3 DNA is TGTGCCAGCAGTGGGGAGCGTCGAGGGGGGGAGCAGTTCTTC.